This is a list of T cell receptor beta chains from one sample in a study of human T cells and chemical hapten exposure. TCRdb itself ran the RACE reads through MiXCR, one entry per CDR3 protein. The repertoire holds about 120,000 distinct CDR3 sequences, with 9% to 14% as singletons. The specimen comprised whole blood, sampled in connection with sensitization to the hapten diphenylcyclopropenone (DPC). These TCRs come from a woman between 50 and 59 years old with alopecia areata. Some clones in this sample may be carry-over from other donors' samples. Both conserved end residues are trimmed from each CDR3. D genes are given only for firm matches.

CDR3 length,D gene,V gene,J gene,CDR3 protein
13,NA,TRBV18,TRBJ2-7,ASSPREGQFYEQY
14,NA,TRBV29-1,TRBJ1-1,SAQDGFLGLNTEAF
15,TRBD1,TRBV9,TRBJ1-1,ASSGPEWTGGFSEAF
12,NA,TRBV19,TRBJ2-7,ASSWQSSSYEQY
12,TRBD1,TRBV2,TRBJ2-7,ASSVRGQTYEQY
18,TRBD2,TRBV3-1,TRBJ2-2,ASSQVWGTSGLPGTGELF
9,NA,TRBV20-1,TRBJ1-1,SARRTSEAF
14,NA,TRBV7-2,TRBJ2-4,ASSRPSPVAKNIQY
12,NA,TRBV2,TRBJ1-1,ASSLTRGNTEAF
14,TRBD1,TRBV6-2/TRBV6-3,TRBJ1-6,ASSSGQGYPNSPLH
12,NA,TRBV11-2,TRBJ1-5,ASSSLDSNQPQH
12,TRBD1,TRBV28,TRBJ1-2,ASSGGQGPYGYT
16,TRBD2,TRBV5-8,TRBJ2-1,ASSLGELAGPQGNEQF
16,TRBD2,TRBV12-5,TRBJ2-2,ASGPNAGLAGGTGELF
10,TRBD2,TRBV12-3/TRBV12-4,TRBJ2-1,ASSGTSAQQF
12,NA,TRBV3-1,TRBJ1-1,ASSQEVRGARAF
14,TRBD2,TRBV6-5,TRBJ2-2,ASSVRGVANTGELF
13,NA,TRBV28,TRBJ2-4,ASSLILVGKNIQY
14,NA,TRBV11-2,TRBJ2-1,ASSFGARRDHREQF
12,NA,TRBV3-1,TRBJ2-7,ASSQFTGSLKQY
9,NA,TRBV21-1,TRBJ1-5,ASSPRDIEH
12,NA,TRBV20-1,TRBJ1-4,SAREGRINEKLF
14,NA,TRBV6-2/TRBV6-3,TRBJ1-4,ASSSSSGPANEKLF
14,NA,TRBV28,TRBJ2-3,ASSLLGGANTDTQY
13,TRBD1,TRBV2,TRBJ2-4,ASSNGQGAKNIQY
11,NA,TRBV6-2/TRBV6-3,TRBJ1-1,ASTEPTQGRAF
16,TRBD1,TRBV7-2,TRBJ2-7,ASSSPDRGLAPSLEQY
10,NA,TRBV6-4,TRBJ2-4,ASSDRGNIQY
14,NA,TRBV19,TRBJ1-2,ASSDRHGRGGTGYT
12,TRBD1,TRBV19,TRBJ2-3,ASRRTGGADTQY
13,NA,TRBV11-2,TRBJ2-7,ASTTTDGLSYEQY
10,NA,TRBV6-6,TRBJ2-2,ASSYNTGELF
13,NA,TRBV20-1,TRBJ1-1,SATPTTGMNTEAF
12,NA,TRBV29-1,TRBJ2-3,SVEHRTSTDTQY
12,TRBD1,TRBV6-2/TRBV6-3,TRBJ2-3,ASTLGTVTDTQY
16,NA,TRBV21-1,TRBJ2-7,APGTYGTSGTIDYEQY
13,TRBD2,TRBV10-3,TRBJ2-1,AISGSGDSYNEQF
11,NA,TRBV7-9,TRBJ1-2,ASSLLYMDGYT
11,TRBD1,TRBV6-2/TRBV6-3,TRBJ1-5,ASSPGGRQPQH
12,NA,TRBV2,TRBJ2-2,ASRRQGSTGELF
12,NA,TRBV7-2,TRBJ2-2,ASSGTGYTGEPF
12,NA,TRBV2,TRBJ1-6,ASSDGFSNSPLH
12,NA,TRBV7-9,TRBJ1-5,ASSRGDSNQPQH
11,NA,TRBV15,TRBJ1-1,ATEQLRTREAF
11,NA,TRBV2,TRBJ1-3,ASSLSTGNTIY
12,NA,TRBV7-2,TRBJ2-7,ASRDIRASGEQY
11,NA,TRBV10-2,TRBJ2-2,ASMPTNTGELF
10,NA,TRBV6-6,TRBJ2-7,ASQGYAYEQY
14,TRBD1,TRBV7-2,TRBJ1-6,ASSLTSAGGNSPLH
12,NA,TRBV6-1,TRBJ1-1,ASSGDRLNTEAF